This TCR beta chain emerged from a study of blood T cell repertoires in COVID-19. About the research overall: Spain, Italy and the United States supplied samples that represented acute and convalescent COVID-19. Sources were T cells, B-cell-depleted T cells, or PBMCs; the material itself was cDNA or gDNA.

In the authors' methods: Reference gene primer amplification in the assay estimated nucleated cell counts. Method: immunoSEQ multiplex PCR; TCRdb's copy keeps in-frame clones and lacks some. That table supplies the V and J calls and clone size; D and trimming were determined from the DNA. This table has approximately 26,000 clones, about 90% appearing once. The sequence came from a human donor in a cohort sampled during active COVID-19. The material sequenced was peripheral blood.

The CDR3 loop reads CASSRGTSQISSYNEQFF. DNA of the CDR3: TGTGCCAGCAGCCGAGGGACTAGCCAAATCAGCTCCTACAATGAGCAGTTCTTC. This rearrangement joins TRBV3-1 (or the pseudogene TRBV3-2) to TRBJ2-1, with 9 bases fitting TRBD2. CDR1 and CDR2 from the germline V gene are LGHDT and YNNKEL (reference sequence). The CDR3 covers 18 residues. The trim removed 4 bases at V and 0 bases at J, leaving 10 bases unmatched.